The entry below describes one TCR beta chain. Its antigen remains unidentified. The CDR3 covers 15 residues. Germline-derived CDR1 and CDR2 are MGHRA and YSYEKL. The V gene lost 1 base and the J gene lost 4 bases, with 14 bases spanning the gap. The sample originates from a study of Graves' ophthalmopathy and Graves' hyperthyroidism. RNA transcripts provided the template for amplifying TCR beta CDR3 regions. Scientists carried out first-round RT-PCR using HTBI primers and then a second-round multiplex PCR. A single record per CDR3 protein comes from TCRdb applying MiXCR to the multiplex PCR reads. Of over a million distinct CDR3 sequences in the sample, 35% to 40% were seen once. The study's findings and limits: The model's prediction of ophthalmopathy progression had about 70% sensitivity and roughly 72% specificity.

The rearrangement uses TRBV4-1 and TRBJ2-7; D perhaps matches TRBD2 (6 bases). This receptor was identified in an adult man with Graves' hyperthyroidism. What was sequenced was peripheral blood or thyroid tissue (not recorded which). The CDR3 loop is CASSQAFAEGYEQYF. DNA of the CDR3: TGCGCCAGCAGCCAAGCGTTCGCGGAGGGTTACGAGCAGTACTTC.